Following are 26 T cell receptor beta chains from one sample sequenced in a study of blood T cell repertoires in COVID-19. Measured with immunoSEQ multiplex PCR; TCRdb has only the in-frame clones, and not every one. Here the sample spans tens of thousands of clones, roughly 77% being singletons. Sequences were obtained from peripheral blood. Receptors originate from an elderly man with acute or convalescent COVID-19.

This clone was found many times. The chain links TRBV30 to TRBJ1-2; 9 bases line up with TRBD1. Trimming removed 4 bases from V and 4 bases from J; junction bases left unmatched: 7. Germline V gives CDR1 GTSNPN, CDR2 SVGIG (reference sequence). The CDR3 sequence is 14 residues long. CDR3 loop: CAWTLTGGIYGYTF. DNA for the CDR3: TGTGCCTGGACCCTTACAGGGGGCATCTATGGCTACACCTTC.

Comment on this clone: Other nucleotide sequences from this sample produce the same CDR3. This rearrangement joins TRBV5-8 to TRBJ2-2; maybe TRBD1 (5 bases). The CDR3 consists of 12 residues. Germline V CDR1 and CDR2: SGHTS, YDEGEE. V was clipped by 1 base and J by 8 bases, with 6 bases between them. The CDR3 DNA reads as TGTGCCAGCAGCTTGTCAGGGGGGGAGCTGTTTTTT. Amino acid sequence: CASSLSGGELFF.

This rearrangement joins TRBV5-1 to TRBJ2-3; TRBD1 agrees at 8 bases. V was pared by 0 bases and J by 2 bases, with 5 bases of the junction left unmatched. This CDR3 is 16 amino acids long. Germline CDR1 is SGHRS and CDR2 is YFSETQ. The DNA of the CDR3 is TGCGCCAGCAGCTTGGTAGGACAGGGACTCACAGATACGCAGTATTTT. Translated: CASSLVGQGLTDTQYF.

This clone was observed once. The chain links TRBV7-2 to TRBJ2-7, with D tentatively TRBD1 (5 bases). The CDR3 sequence is 12 residues long. V lost 8 bases and J 3 bases, leaving 11 bases between the germline ends. In germline, CDR1 is SGHTA, CDR2 FQGNSA. In DNA form, the CDR3 reads TGTGCCAGCCTGGACATCGGCTACGAGCAGTACTTC. It yields the protein CASLDIGYEQYF.

The chain has TRBV18 and TRBJ2-1; 10 nucleotides match TRBD1. The CDR3 runs 13 residues. Unmatched junction bases numbered 1, after V lost 2 bases and J lost 9 bases. Germline V lookup: CDR1 KGHSH, CDR2 LQKENI. CDR3 residues: CASSPGTGVEQFF. The CDR3 coding sequence is TGTGCCAGCTCACCAGGGACAGGGGTTGAGCAGTTCTTC. Using reference TRBV18 and TRBJ2-1 for the parts outside the CDR3, the full variable domain is NAGVMQNPRHLVRRRGQEARLRCSPMKGHSHVYWYRQLPEEGLKFMVYLQKENIIDESGMPKERFSAEFPKEGPSILRIQQVVRGDSAAYFCASSPGTGVEQFFGPGTRLTVL.

This sequence joins TRBV2 and TRBJ2-2; no clear D gene. With 7 bases removed from V and 2 bases from J, the gap between germline ends came to 8 bases. The CDR3 is 13 amino acids. Germline-derived CDR1 and CDR2 are SNHLY and FYNNEI. This CDR3 reads CASNQFNTGELFF. The CDR3 coding sequence is TGTGCCAGCAATCAATTCAACACCGGGGAGCTGTTTTTT. Full variable domain (missing parts from reference TRBV2 and TRBJ2-2): EPEVTQTPSHQVTQMGQEVILRCVPISNHLYFYWYRQILGQKVEFLVSFYNNEISEKSEIFDDQFSVERPDGSNFTLKIRSTKLEDSAMYFCASNQFNTGELFFGEGSRLTVL.

This chain uses TRBV19 with TRBJ1-1; a possible D gene is TRBD1 (5 bases). This CDR3 region has 13 residues. Trimming shortened V by 3 bases and J by 11 bases, and 16 bases separated the two germline ends. CDR1 is LNHDA and CDR2 is SQIVND in the germline V gene (reference sequence). The chain's CDR3 is CASSMTGRGVAFF. The CDR3 DNA reads as TGTGCCAGTAGTATGACTGGCCGGGGGGTGGCTTTCTTT.

The chain joins TRBV5-4 to TRBJ2-1; 9 bases are a match to TRBD1. This CDR3 is 15 amino acids long. The ends lost 4 bases at V and 6 bases at J; junction bases unmatched: 8. CDR1 is SGHNT and CDR2 is YYREEE in the germline V gene (reference sequence). The CDR3 nucleotides read TGTGCCAGCAGCACCCGGACAGGGGAGTCCAATGAGCAGTTCTTC. It encodes CASSTRTGESNEQFF. Combining the CDR3 with reference TRBV5-4 and TRBJ2-1 gives the whole variable domain ETGVTQSPTHLIKTRGQQVTLRCSSQSGHNTVSWYQQALGQGPQFIFQYYREEENGRGNFPPRFSGLQFPNYSSELNVNALELDDSALYLCASSTRTGESNEQFFGPGTRLTVL.

The CDR3 here is CASSQETGTNEKLFF. The CDR3 DNA reads as TGTGCCAGCAGCCAGGAGACAGGGACTAATGAAAAACTGTTTTTT. The chain recombines TRBV4-2 with TRBJ1-4; TRBD1 aligns across 7 bases. This CDR3 is 15 amino acids long. The germline gives CDR1 LGHNA, CDR2 YNFKEQ. J gave up 2 bases and V 3 bases, and 3 bases lay outside the gene matches.

For the CDR3, the DNA is TGCGCCAGCAGCTTGACGTCAGGCTACGAGCAGTACTTC. Translated: CASSLTSGYEQYF. The chain couples TRBV5-1 to TRBJ2-7; no firm D call. V was clipped by 1 base and J by 3 bases, with 8 bases between them. The CDR3 is 13 amino acids. Germline loops: CDR1 SGHRS, CDR2 YFSETQ. Full variable domain (rest looked up from reference TRBV5-1 and TRBJ2-7): KAGVTQTPRYLIKTRGQQVTLSCSPISGHRSVSWYQQTPGQGLQFLFEYFSETQRNKGNFPGRFSGRQFSNSRSEMNVSTLELGDSALYLCASSLTSGYEQYFGPGTRLTVT.

This clone was seen a few times. The rearrangement joins TRBV19 to TRBJ2-1; 8 bases align to TRBD2. Germline trimming cut 5 bases from V and 9 bases from J; bases unmatched to any gene: 15. Germline loops: CDR1 LNHDA, CDR2 SQIVND (reference sequence). This CDR3 has 16 residues. For the CDR3, the DNA is TGTGCCAGTAGTCATCCTAGCGGGTGGTCTCACACTGAGCAGTTCTTC. Translation gives CASSHPSGWSHTEQFF.

The V and J genes are TRBV27 and TRBJ2-3, with D perhaps TRBD1 (6 bases). Germline-derived CDR1 and CDR2 are MNHEY and SMNVEV (reference sequence). Trimming took 5 bases from V and 3 from J, leaving 21 bases between them. The CDR3 consists of 17 residues. This chain's CDR3 is CASSPKQTGPRTDTQYF. CDR3 DNA sequence: TGTGCCAGCAGTCCGAAACAGACAGGACCTAGGACAGATACGCAGTATTTT.

The rearrangement links TRBV19 to TRBJ1-4; TRBD1 might be the D (6 bases). The V end was cut by 6 bases, the J end by 0 bases, with 14 bases between. CDR1 is LNHDA and CDR2 is SQIVND in the germline V gene (reference sequence). This CDR3 is 16 amino acids long. The CDR3 DNA follows: TGTGCCAGTAGGGCAGGGGCCCTTGCAACTAATGAAAAACTGTTTTTT. It translates to CASRAGALATNEKLFF.

This clone occurred a few times. This chain links TRBV10-1 with TRBJ1-2; D might be TRBD1 (6 bases). The germline gives CDR1 WNHNN, CDR2 SYGVQD (reference sequence). This CDR3 spans 12 amino acids. Between the trimmed V and J ends, which lost 8 bases and 6 bases, there was a span of 13 bases. The CDR3 region is CASSTGPNGYTF. As DNA, the CDR3 is TGCGCCAGCTCGACAGGACCTAATGGCTACACCTTC.

V and J are TRBV27 and TRBJ1-1; D is ambiguous. Trimming took 1 base from V and 4 from J, leaving 19 bases between them. The CDR3 totals 17 residues. Germline V gives CDR1 MNHEY, CDR2 SMNVEV (reference sequence). In DNA form, the CDR3 reads TGTGCCAGCAGTTTATATCGGTCCTGGGGAGGAATCACTGAAGCTTTCTTT. This encodes CASSLYRSWGGITEAFF.

The chain joins TRBV15 to TRBJ2-7; the match to TRBD2 covers 9 bases. J lost 2 bases, V lost 0 bases, and 5 bases had no gene match. Germline CDR1 LNHNV, CDR2 YYDKDF (reference sequence). CDR3 length: 16 residues. The CDR3 sequence is CATSREGPSGTYEQYF. The CDR3 nucleotides are TGTGCCACCAGCAGAGAAGGGCCTAGCGGGACCTACGAGCAGTACTTC.

The rearrangement uses TRBV6-5 and TRBJ2-3; possible D gene TRBD2, 6 bases. The germline V gene encodes CDR1 MNHEY and CDR2 SVGAGI. V gave up 7 bases and J gave up 6 bases, with 17 bases separating them. The CDR3 consists of 14 residues. The CDR3 loop reads CASKTSFGADTQYF. CDR3 nucleotide sequence: TGTGCCAGCAAAACTAGCTTCGGCGCGGATACGCAGTATTTT.

This clone occurred once. The chain uses TRBV6-2 or TRBV6-3 and TRBJ2-2, with 11 nucleotides matching TRBD2. The trim removed 4 bases at V and 0 bases at J, leaving 4 bases unmatched. This CDR3 region has 17 residues. Germline CDR1 is MNHEY and CDR2 is SVGEGT. CDR3 sequence: CASSWLAGGPNTGELFF. CDR3 bases: TGTGCCAGCAGTTGGTTAGCGGGAGGGCCGAACACCGGGGAGCTGTTTTTT.

This chain links TRBV2 with TRBJ1-2; the match to TRBD1 covers 9 bases. The CDR3 consists of 13 residues. CDR1 SNHLY and CDR2 FYNNEI come from the germline V gene. V lost 7 bases to trimming and J lost 5 bases; unmatched junction nucleotides: 5. CDR3 in DNA: TGTGCCAGCATTAAGGGACAGGGTTATGGCTACACCTTC. Translated, it gives CASIKGQGYGYTF.

This chain uses TRBV10-2 with TRBJ2-3; TRBD2 might be the D (5 bases). CDR1 WSHSY and CDR2 SAAADI come from the germline V gene. The CDR3 contains 15 residues. The V end lost 4 bases, the J end lost 0 bases, and 11 bases lay between the germline ends. The CDR3 protein is CASSGRKRSTDTQYF. The CDR3 nucleotides read TGCGCCAGCAGTGGGCGGAAGCGGAGCACAGATACGCAGTATTTT.

Points on this clone: Other DNA sequences in the sample encode the same CDR3. The chain couples TRBV5-8 to TRBJ2-2; a possible D gene is TRBD1 (6 bases). Germline V gene sequence: CDR1 SGHTS, CDR2 YDEGEE. V gave up 4 bases and J gave up 0 bases, with 10 bases separating them. This CDR3 spans 15 amino acids. The CDR3 DNA follows: TGTGCCAGCAGCACCGGGACAACGAACACCGGGGAGCTGTTTTTT. Translation: CASSTGTTNTGELFF. Variable domain in full (rest from reference TRBV5-8 and TRBJ2-2): EAGVTQSPTHLIKTRGQQATLRCSPISGHTSVYWYQQALGLGLQFLLWYDEGEERNRGNFPPRFSGRQFPNYSSELNVNALELEDSALYLCASSTGTTNTGELFFGEGSRLTVL.

The V call is TRBV15, the J call TRBJ2-7, with unresolved D. In germline, CDR1 is LNHNV, CDR2 YYDKDF (reference sequence). Trimming took 0 bases from V and 7 from J, leaving 7 bases between them. CDR3 length equals 12 residues. CDR3 nucleotide sequence: TGTGCCACCAGCAGAGATCTGGCTGAGCAGTACTTC. This translates into CATSRDLAEQYF.

V is TRBV27 and J is TRBJ2-5; D may be TRBD2 (5 bases). The CDR3 totals 17 residues. V was pared by 4 bases and J by 2 bases, with 20 bases between. CDR1 is MNHEY, CDR2 SMNVEV, per germline (reference sequence). The CDR3 DNA reads as TGTGCCAGCAGTTCATATGAGCCGGGGAAACTTCAAGAGACCCAGTACTTC. Translated: CASSSYEPGKLQETQYF.

V usage is TRBV19 and J usage is TRBJ1-1, with D hard to call. The CDR3 has 14 amino acids. The ends were cut back, 6 bases at V and 5 bases at J, with 16 bases in the middle. Germline V gives CDR1 LNHDA, CDR2 SQIVND (reference sequence). CDR3 sequence: CASRAVTGNTEAFF. The CDR3 DNA follows: TGTGCCAGTAGGGCGGTGACTGGTAATACTGAAGCTTTCTTT.

V is TRBV6-5 and J is TRBJ1-6; no definite D call. This CDR3 comprises 16 residues. Germline CDR1 reads MNHEY; CDR2 reads SVGAGI. V lost 0 bases to trimming and J lost 8 bases, with 14 bases between them. The chain's CDR3 is CASSYSMRAGDSPLHF. The CDR3 DNA reads TGTGCCAGCAGTTACTCGATGAGGGCCGGGGATTCACCCCTCCACTTT.

The V gene is TRBV4-1, the J gene TRBJ2-2; the match to TRBD1 covers 9 bases. CDR3 size: 15 residues. Germline V CDR1 and CDR2: MGHRA, YSYEKL. With V trimmed by 3 bases and J by 4 bases, 3 bases remained unmatched. Here the CDR3 reads CASSQGQGGTGELFF. The CDR3 DNA follows: TGCGCCAGCAGCCAGGGACAGGGTGGCACCGGGGAGCTGTTTTTT.